Listed here is a single T cell receptor beta chain. Its antigen remains undetermined. No base quality values were provided; no much bigger clone lies one nucleotide off. For CDR1 and CDR2, the germline V gene lists SGDLS and YYNGEE. The CDR3 goes from the cysteine to the phenylalanine over 15 residues. Only the CDR3 region is kept as DNA, spanning 45 bases read in frame from base 1. The V and J ends are trimmed by 3 bases and 2 bases, leaving 15 bases between them. TCR CDR3 regions were amplified from genomic DNA by multiplex PCR using the deep immunoSEQ assay. For each cell subset, the extracted genomic DNA was distributed evenly across all wells of several immunoSEQ 96-well plates, and each plate served as one replicate. Each replicate PCR for unsorted PBMC received roughly 0.3 ug genomic DNA, equal to 30,000 or so T cell genomes. Genomic DNA from unsorted PBMC was sequenced over ten immunoSEQ deep assay plates. The purified libraries were quantified using a Qubit 3.0 fluorometer, sized with a Bioanalyzer 2100, and then quantified again using the KAPA Library Quantification kit. Every immunoSEQ 96-well plate was sequenced on a dedicated single-read 150-cycle Illumina NextSeq 550 flow cell. From the authors' description of their analysis: The immunoSEQ output contained only junctional sequences without quality scores, so filtering could not match that applied to full-length reads. Sequences were annotated with PyIR, a Python wrapper for IgBLAST v1.9, and V/J genes and CDR3 were assigned using IMGT germline references. Reads were removed for weak V/J assignments (E-value above 1e-6), missing CDR3, stop codons, out-of-frame junctions, or ambiguous translated residues. A V3J clonotype was defined by an identical inferred V gene, J gene, and CDR3 amino acid sequence. The percentage overlap between two repertoires was calculated by dividing the number of shared unique clonotypes by the size of the smaller repertoire. RTK rarefaction, the Chao1 estimator, and Recon v2.1 estimates of unobserved clonotypes were used to assess repertoire richness. TCRdb stores this immuneACCESS table with in-frame sequences only. Part of the clones is absent; in the studies checked, under half of the shortfall reflects unresolved V genes, and no reason is known for the rest. That table gives V, J and clone size, and the DNA gave D and trimming. This sample is represented by approximately 500,000 clones; 81% of them were singletons. About 13% of the sample comes from the top ten.

Donors were healthy HIV-negative adults with no recently reported acute infections or vaccinations. Every donor was a Caucasian adult living in Nashville, Tennessee, USA. For unsorted samples, 90 million to 95 million PBMCs were counted, and genomic DNA was extracted using the QIAamp DNA Blood Mini kit. Blood was collected by leukapheresis, and PBMCs were isolated by Ficoll-Histopaque density gradient centrifugation and then cryopreserved in liquid nitrogen vapor phase. The record originates from a study of shared clonotypes between healthy human individuals (dated by TCRdb to the early 2020s). About the study as a whole: The cohort included three men and a couple of women between 18 and 49 years of age. Per donor, leukapheresis produced somewhere between about 0.8 and 9 billion PBMCs. The study deeply sequenced blood TCR repertoires of five healthy adults to estimate repertoire size and the extent of clonotype sharing between individuals. To increase sequencing depth and limit assay-specific biases, TCR repertoire library preparation and sequencing were carried out by different laboratories using diverse techniques.

Here is what the overall study found, with its caveats: Because the study included only a small number of donors, the genetic and exposure-history diversity represented was limited. Only blood was sampled, and tissue TCR repertoires likely differ from those in blood. Based on pairwise subsampling, the degree of clonotype sharing among donors was expected to be affected by sequencing depth.

Input material: PBMCs. The chain employs TRBV9 and TRBJ2-7, with TRBD1 perhaps the D gene, on 6 matching bases. This TCR was sampled from a woman aged 40 to 50 in good health. Some clones in this sample may be carry-over from other donors' samples. DNA sequence: TGTGCCAGCAGCGGCAGATCAACAGGGACCTACGAGCAGTACTTC. This encodes CASSGRSTGTYEQYF.